This T cell receptor beta chain was observed in a study of tumor-infiltrating lymphocytes in localized non-small cell lung cancer. In the study overall: Each patient gave resected tumor and non-adjacent uninvolved lung tissue.

With regard to this clone: The target antigen is unknown.

Whole-study findings and limits: Only some patients had TCR sequencing, depending on available tissue. IM1 and IM2 tumors showed no difference in T-cell fraction.

Measured with immunoSEQ multiplex PCR; TCRdb has only the in-frame clones, and not every one. The table has 11,000 or so clones, about four fifths seen once; the top ten hold approximately 8.1%. This clonotype originated in a human donor with non-small cell lung cancer. Sequenced sample: lung tumor tissue.

CDR3 protein: CASSPPFGLGAEQFF. As DNA, the CDR3 is TGTGCCAGCTCACCACCGTTCGGACTAGGGGCTGAGCAGTTCTTC. This chain joins TRBV18 and TRBJ2-1; the match to TRBD2 covers 7 bases. Germline CDR1 KGHSH, CDR2 LQKENI. This CDR3 spans 15 amino acids. Trimming removed 0 bases from V and 9 bases from J; junction bases left unmatched: 8.